This TCR beta chain was captured by sequencing in a study of persistence of HIV-infected CD4 T cells. Overall study context: Isolated cells were CMV- and HIV-1 Gag-responding CD4+ T cells.

Overlapping HIV-1 Gag 15-mer peptides at approximately 1 ug per peptide per mL were used. Memory cells lacking CD40L and CD69 with high CD45RO were sorted. Overall study results and limits: CMV- and Gag-responding cells had lower TCRbeta richness than CD3/CD28-responding cells.

The V and J ends lost 0 bases and 3 bases respectively, with 12 bases between them. Germline-derived CDR1 and CDR2 are SGDLS and YYNGEE. CDR3 length: 15 residues. This was the immunoSEQ version 4 assay in survey mode. Sequencing used immunoSEQ multiplex PCR; TCRdb keeps in-frame clones, though not all of them. The sample has 64,000 or so clones; 65% to 80% are singletons. For this clone: The antigen remains undetermined.

The specimen was CD4+ T cells sorted from PBMCs after approximately 19-hour stimulation, collected from a patient who received antiretroviral therapy. V and J are TRBV9 and TRBJ1-2; D perhaps matches TRBD1 (5 bases). This clonotype originated in an adult man with HIV who was CMV-seropositive. The CDR3 DNA reads TGTGCCAGCAGCGTAGGCCGGGGGGGAGACTATGGCTACACCTTC. Residues: CASSVGRGGDYGYTF. The full variable domain, in which reference TRBV9 and TRBJ1-2 provide the parts outside the CDR3, is DSGVTQTPKHLITATGQRVTLRCSPRSGDLSVYWYQQSLDQGLQFLIQYYNGEERAKGNILERFSAQQFPDLHSELNLSSLELGDSALYFCASSVGRGGDYGYTFGSGTRLTVV.